The 20 T cell receptor beta chains below were found in one sample sequenced in a study of T cell clones after liver transplantation. Data came from immunoSEQ multiplex PCR; TCRdb stores just in-frame clones and leaves some out. The sample lists some 80,000 clones, 70% to 85% occurring once. This material consisted of CD4+ T cells from blood, taken 45 to 46 months after liver transplant. These receptors were collected from a human patient who received a liver transplant. Some T cells may have originated in the graft donor.

The V gene is TRBV7-3, the J gene TRBJ1-2; a weak D match, TRBD1 (5 bases). The CDR3 loop spans 13 amino acids. Germline V gene data show CDR1 as SGHTA and CDR2 as FQGTGA. V was trimmed by 5 bases and J by 2 bases, leaving 9 bases between them. The CDR3 DNA sequence: TGTGCCAGCAGCACCGGACACAACTATGGCTACACCTTC. Translating it yields CASSTGHNYGYTF.

The gene calls are TRBV15 and TRBJ2-5; the D gene is possibly TRBD2 (6 bases). Between the trimmed V and J ends, which lost 2 bases and 2 bases, there was a span of 21 bases. CDR3 length: 18 residues. Germline V gene lookup returns CDR1 LNHNV and CDR2 YYDKDF (reference sequence). The CDR3 loop is CATSRLPGGTHGQETQYF. In nucleotides, the CDR3 is TGTGCCACCAGCAGACTCCCCGGCGGGACTCACGGGCAAGAGACCCAGTACTTC.

The CDR3 nucleotides are TGCGCCAGCATTGGAACCGGGAGGAATGAGCAGTTCTTC. Translating gives CASIGTGRNEQFF. V and J are TRBV10-2 and TRBJ2-1; 7 bases map to TRBD2. V trimming: 7 bases; J trimming: 7 bases; junction bases outside the gene matches: 7. This CDR3 contains 13 residues. Germline V CDR1 and CDR2: WSHSY, SAAADI.

This sequence joins TRBV4-1 and TRBJ1-5, with D tentatively TRBD1 (5 bases). The CDR3 has 15 residues. Germline CDR1 and CDR2: MGHRA and YSYEKL. V was cut by 2 bases and J by 7 bases, with 15 bases left in between. The CDR3 coding sequence is TGCGCCAGCAGCCAAAGTCTCCAAGGGGAGCAGCCCCAGCATTTT. Its protein product is CASSQSLQGEQPQHF.

Notes on this clone: The sample contains more than one DNA sequence encoding this CDR3. V and J are TRBV11-3 and TRBJ2-2; D is possibly TRBD1 (5 bases). Germline CDR1 SGHNT, CDR2 YENEEA. There are 14 residues in the CDR3. Trimming left V 3 bases short and J 1 base short, with 6 bases between. The CDR3 is CASSFRGNTGELFF. As DNA, the CDR3 is TGTGCCAGCAGCTTTAGGGGGAACACCGGGGAGCTGTTTTTT.

The CDR3: CASSPSGYGEKLFF. CDR3 DNA: TGTGCCAGCTCACCATCGGGATACGGAGAAAAACTGTTTTTT. The genes are TRBV18 and TRBJ1-4; D is unclear. CDR1 KGHSH and CDR2 LQKENI come from the germline V gene. V was cut by 2 bases and J by 8 bases, with 12 bases left in between. This CDR3 region has 14 residues.

There are a few counts of this clone. The chain carries TRBV9 and TRBJ1-4, with 11 bases aligning to TRBD1. Germline CDR1 is SGDLS and CDR2 is YYNGEE. The trim removed 0 bases at V and 0 bases at J, leaving 1 base unmatched. CDR3 length: 17 residues. CDR3 amino acids: CASSVGTGGSTNEKLFF. Here the CDR3 DNA reads TGTGCCAGCAGCGTAGGGACAGGGGGCTCAACTAATGAAAAACTGTTTTTT. Supplemented by reference TRBV9 and TRBJ1-4, the full variable domain reads DSGVTQTPKHLITATGQRVTLRCSPRSGDLSVYWYQQSLDQGLQFLIQYYNGEERAKGNILERFSAQQFPDLHSELNLSSLELGDSALYFCASSVGTGGSTNEKLFFGSGTQLSVL.

The J gene is TRBJ2-1, the V gene TRBV20-1; D may be TRBD1 or TRBD2 (5 bases each). Deletions cut 5 bases from V and 15 bases from J, with 17 bases between. Germline values: CDR1 DFQATT, CDR2 SNEGSKA (reference sequence). The CDR3 consists of 11 residues. The CDR3 is CSAPAGDRGFF. CDR3 nucleotide sequence: TGCAGTGCTCCCGCCGGGGACCGAGGGTTCTTC.

The chain has TRBV13 and TRBJ1-1, with 7 bases that match TRBD1. J lost 6 bases, V lost 4 bases, and 17 bases had no gene match. The CDR3 consists of 17 residues. The germline V gene encodes CDR1 PRHDT and CDR2 FYEKMQ (reference sequence). The CDR3 bases are TGTGCCAGCAGCTCACGTAGACAGGGAAATACGATGGCTGAAGCTTTCTTT. Translated: CASSSRRQGNTMAEAFF.

The chain is built from TRBV11-2 and TRBJ1-4; 9 bases fit TRBD1. CDR1 SGHAT and CDR2 FQNNGV come from the germline V gene. V lost 7 bases to trimming and J lost 5 bases; unmatched junction nucleotides: 5. This CDR3 spans 14 amino acids. DNA of the CDR3: TGTGCCAGCACCTCGGGGACAGGGAATGAAAAACTGTTTTTT. Its translation is CASTSGTGNEKLFF. Full variable domain (rest looked up from reference TRBV11-2 and TRBJ1-4): EAGVAQSPRYKIIEKRQSVAFWCNPISGHATLYWYQQILGQGPKLLIQFQNNGVVDDSQLPKDRFSAERLKGVDSTLKIQPAKLEDSAVYLCASTSGTGNEKLFFGSGTQLSVL.

This chain connects TRBV13 to TRBJ2-1, with unresolved D. This CDR3 contains 16 residues. The ends were cut back, 0 bases at V and 0 bases at J, with 9 bases in the middle. The germline gives CDR1 PRHDT, CDR2 FYEKMQ (reference sequence). The CDR3 coding sequence is TGTGCCAGCAGCTTAGGAGTCTTCCACTCCTACAATGAGCAGTTCTTC. Its translation is CASSLGVFHSYNEQFF.

The chain couples TRBV4-1 to TRBJ2-2, with 7 bases lining up with TRBD2. CDR1 and CDR2 (germline): MGHRA, YSYEKL. CDR3 length equals 19 residues. V lost 2 bases to trimming and J lost 2 bases; unmatched junction nucleotides: 14. CDR3 sequence reads: CASSQPPPSTSRNTGELFF. The CDR3 DNA follows: TGCGCCAGCAGCCAACCCCCGCCTTCGACTAGCCGAAACACCGGGGAGCTGTTTTTT.

The rearrangement links TRBV28 to TRBJ1-5, with D possibly TRBD1 on 6 matching bases. The CDR3 length is 15 residues. Trimming removed 3 bases from V and 4 bases from J, with 13 bases in between. Germline V gives CDR1 MDHEN, CDR2 SYDVKM. The CDR3 sequence is CASSFSGGQNQPQHF. The CDR3 coding sequence is TGTGCCAGCAGTTTCTCTGGGGGGCAAAATCAGCCCCAGCATTTT.

The V and J genes are TRBV5-1 and TRBJ2-7, with TRBD2 identical over 7 bases. The CDR3 has 17 amino acids. Per germline, CDR1 SGHRS and CDR2 YFSETQ. Trimming took 1 base from V and 2 from J; bases not matched to a gene: 12. CDR3 bases: TGCGCCAGCAGCTTGCCACCCTCTAGCGGAGGGGCCTACGAGCAGTACTTC. Translating it yields CASSLPPSSGGAYEQYF.

The rearrangement links TRBV19 to TRBJ1-5; D possibly corresponds to TRBD1 (6 bases). Looked up from germline, CDR1 is LNHDA and CDR2 is SQIVND (reference sequence). CDR3 length equals 15 residues. The V end lost 1 base, the J end lost 0 bases, and 7 bases lay between the germline ends. CDR3 coding DNA: TGTGCCAGTAGTATAGTGGGGGCTAGCAATCAGCCCCAGCATTTT. Its translation: CASSIVGASNQPQHF. Complete variable domain (other parts from reference TRBV19 and TRBJ1-5): DGGITQSPKYLFRKEGQNVTLSCEQNLNHDAMYWYRQDPGQGLRLIYYSQIVNDFQKGDIAEGYSVSREKKESFPLTVTSAQKNPTAFYLCASSIVGASNQPQHFGDGTRLSIL.

This chain joins TRBV28 and TRBJ1-3; D uncertain. Deletions cut 2 bases from V and 0 bases from J, with 2 bases between. The CDR3 totals 13 residues. Germline assignment: CDR1 MDHEN and CDR2 SYDVKM. CDR3 sequence reads: CASSLGSGNTIYF. The CDR3 DNA follows: TGTGCCAGCAGTTTAGGCTCTGGAAACACCATATATTTT.

This clone was seen a handful of times. This chain links TRBV2 with TRBJ1-5; tentatively, D is TRBD1 (5 bases). Germline V gene data show CDR1 as SNHLY and CDR2 as FYNNEI. Between the trimmed V and J ends, which lost 6 bases and 4 bases, there was a span of 13 bases. The CDR3 totals 14 residues. In nucleotides, the CDR3 is TGTGCCAGCAGCGGAGGGGCGGCTAATCAGCCCCAGCATTTT. Translated: CASSGGAANQPQHF.

This sequence joins TRBV28 and TRBJ2-4; D may be TRBD2 (6 bases). The CDR3 is made up of 16 amino acids. The V end lost 3 bases, the J end lost 6 bases, and 18 bases lay between the germline ends. Germline V gene lookup returns CDR1 MDHEN and CDR2 SYDVKM. The CDR3 bases are TGTGCCAGCAGTTTCCAACTGCCGGCCGGGGGAAACATTCAGTACTTC. This encodes CASSFQLPAGGNIQYF.

The V and J genes are TRBV18 and TRBJ1-4; possibly TRBD1 for D (5 bases). V was cut by 5 bases and J by 8 bases, with 15 bases left in between. Looked up from germline, CDR1 is KGHSH and CDR2 is LQKENI. The CDR3 sequence is 14 residues long. CDR3 protein: CASSRDPLMEKLFF. The CDR3 nucleotides are TGTGCCAGCTCAAGGGACCCCTTGATGGAAAAACTGTTTTTT.

The V call is TRBV19, the J call TRBJ2-7; D may correspond to TRBD1 or TRBD2 (5 bases each). CDR1 is LNHDA and CDR2 is SQIVND in the germline V gene (reference sequence). Trimming left V 2 bases short and J 0 bases short, with 11 bases between. This CDR3 contains 15 residues. CDR3 protein: CASSIMAGSSYEQYF. The CDR3 region has the DNA TGTGCCAGTAGTATAATGGCAGGGAGCTCCTACGAGCAGTACTTC.